This T cell receptor beta chain was sequenced in a study of cytomegalovirus exposure and HLA in healthy donors. Study-wide results and caveats: The study found most TCR sequences rare, yet found some public TCRs in many donors. Owing to their indistinguishability, certain V segments, notably TRBV6-2 and TRBV6-3, were excluded. Presence/absence results assume similar sequencing depth per donor, which may not hold.

60 Vbeta and 13 Jbeta primers were used in PCR. Method: immunoSEQ multiplex PCR; TCRdb's copy keeps in-frame clones and lacks some. The repertoire holds roughly 200,000 clones, 75% to 85% seen once, with 2.5% to 3.5% in the top ten. On this clone itself: Antigen: not known.

This CDR3 is built from 14 residues. The V end lost 1 base, the J end lost 5 bases, and 12 bases lay between the germline ends. CDR1 is GTSNPN, CDR2 SVGIG, per germline (reference sequence). This chain connects TRBV30 to TRBJ1-5; no clear D. The material sequenced was PBMCs. The clonotype was recovered from a middle-aged woman in good health and CMV-seronegative. The CDR3 DNA is TGTGCCTGGAGTGATGGACTGCTCCATCAGCCCCAGCATTTT. It codes for CAWSDGLLHQPQHF.